This TCR beta chain was sequenced for a study of T cell responses to AZD1222 COVID-19 vaccine. Findings and limits, study-wide: A mostly white British donor set with more females was recruited, and clonal diversity was possibly underestimated. It was only after the peak T cell response that any repertoires were sampled. The study found vaccine-associated CD4 TCRs spanning spike, dominant at 160-218 and 743-854.

Only a few counts were recorded for this clone. What it recognizes is unknown. Germline loops: CDR1 SGHTS, CDR2 YDEGEE. This CDR3 has 13 residues. V was trimmed by 2 bases and J by 9 bases, leaving 12 bases between them. Only in-frame clones appear in the TCRdb table, and some are missing; sequencing was by immunoSEQ multiplex PCR. The sample includes more than 250,000 clones, approximately 95% of them seen just once. V and J are TRBV5-8 and TRBJ2-1; perhaps D is TRBD1 or TRBD2 (5 bases each). Sequenced here: peripheral blood, sampled on day 0 of AZD1222 vaccination. This receptor was taken from an adult in good health. The CDR3 is CASSLYGGGEQFF. The CDR3 DNA reads as TGTGCCAGCAGCTTATATGGGGGTGGTGAGCAGTTCTTC.